This record concerns one TCR beta chain sequence. Its antigen has not been determined. No per-base quality is available; no much larger clone lies one base away. The data originate from a study of vaccination effects on CD4 cells after COVID-19 (dated by TCRdb to between 2021 and 2024). Study-wide context: Post-vaccine samples across the study were collected a median of 72 days after the second dose, with a range of 14 to 241. The study compared SARS-CoV-2 spike-specific CD4+ TCR repertoires before and after mRNA vaccination in COVID-19 convalescent patients and infection-naive vaccine recipients. Altogether, about 10 COVID-19 convalescent patients and a few SARS-CoV-2-naive healthy vaccine recipients made up the full study. Cultures from other donors in the study were sequenced using the Oncomine TCR Beta short-read assay on an Illumina iSeq 100. Overall results and qualifications from the work: Among healthy vaccine recipients, nearly all vaccine-induced clones were SARS-CoV-2 mono-reactive, and just 1 of 255 was cross-reactive with common cold coronaviruses. Limitations of the study were the small number of convalescent patients and the absence of early post-infection timepoints. At late post-vaccination timepoints, both infection-induced and vaccine-induced clones showed marked clonal contraction, consistent with waning T cell responses.

The CDR3 spans 14 residues, from the cysteine through the phenylalanine. Just the 42-base CDR3 DNA is kept, in frame starting at base 1. As encoded in the germline V gene, CDR1 is SQVTM while CDR2 is ANQGSEA. The V end gives up 6 bases and the J end 4 bases, leaving 8 bases in the junction not matched to a gene. The ViraFEST assay stimulated PBMC with viral peptide pools and then used TCR sequencing to identify antigen-specific CD4+ T cell clonotypes by expansion. After around 10 days of culture, CD4+ T cells were isolated with the EasySep CD4+ T cell isolation kit. Two doses of either the BNT162b2 or the mRNA-1273 mRNA SARS-CoV-2 vaccine were administered to participants. None of the healthy vaccine recipients had a prior SARS-CoV-2 infection, which was confirmed by nucleocapsid antibody tests that came back negative both before and after vaccination. Each well held 1.5 million to 2 million PBMC cultured in IMDM containing approximately 5% human AB serum, 8.5 to 10 IU/ml IL-2 and gentamicin, along with approximately 10 ug/ml peptides. Half of the culture medium was replaced with fresh IL-2-containing medium on days 3 and 7. Unless noted otherwise, every peptide stimulation condition was cultured in triplicate wells. Using Ficoll-Paque Plus gradient centrifugation, PBMC were separated from whole blood and then either used fresh or cryopreserved at -140C. The spike proteins of SARS-CoV-2 and of the common cold coronaviruses HCoV-NL63, HCoV-OC43 and HCoV-229E were spanned by overlapping peptide pools. The QIAamp micro DNA kit was used to extract genomic DNA from the cultured CD4+ T cells.

Libraries were constructed by the immunoSEQ multiplex PCR assay. TCR beta CDR3 sequencing was performed on DNA from the cultured, isolated CD4+ T cells. Per the authors' processing: The analysis removed non-productive TCR sequences, trimmed reads to the CDR3 region, and retained only CDR3s that were 7 or more amino acids long. The MANAFEST web app was used to pick out antigen-specific clonotypes by comparing their expansion in peptide wells with that in reference cultures. Positive clones required FDR<0.05 expansion versus reference and all other wells, odds ratio above 5, and frequency above 0.1% in two replicate wells. A clonotype was defined as cross-reactive if the clonotype was significantly expanded both in SARS-CoV-2 spike wells and in at least one common cold coronavirus spike condition. Using the stringdist R package, CDR3 similarity was measured by Levenshtein distance, and unrooted trees were constructed with ape in R 3.6.1. Sourced from immuneACCESS, this table was stored by TCRdb with only in-frame sequences that have V and J called. A share of the clones is absent; for the studies checked, an unresolved V gene accounts for under half, and the remainder has no known explanation. V and J calls and clone size are those listed in that table; D and trimming were worked out from the DNA. The sample yields just under 60,000 clones; just under 80% were counted once. Roughly 2% of the sample belongs to the ten largest clones.

This sample comprised CD4+ T cells from PBMCs cultured with HCoV-OC43 spike peptides, obtained after COVID-19 vaccination. The cell subset or site label of this sample denotes: HCoV-OC43 spike overlapping peptide pool stimulation. The source of this sequence is a human donor who received a COVID-19 vaccine. This chain is built from TRBV29-1 and TRBJ1-2, with TRBD1 identical over 10 junction bases. The DNA is as follows: TGCAGCGTCGTAGGGACAGGGGTCCCCTATGGCTACACCTTC. It specifies CSVVGTGVPYGYTF.